A single sample is the source of the 7 T cell receptor beta chains below, sequenced in a study of blood T cells in healthy people across ages. A second 7 to 11 cycle PCR used barcoded and J-beta primers. TCRdb used MiXCR to reprocess the 5' RACE reads, holding one entry per CDR3 protein. The table includes about 650,000 distinct CDR3 sequences, around 32% detected once. The sample comprised blood. The receptors originated from a woman of 80 years or more in good health.

Only a few counts were recorded for this clonotype. V is TRBV12-3 or TRBV12-4 and J is TRBJ1-1; TRBD1 agrees at 7 bases. This CDR3 has 14 residues. V shed 6 bases, J shed 3 bases, and the junction held 7 bases outside the gene matches. The CDR3 coding sequence is TGTGCCAGCAGGACAGGGCCCGAGGACACTGAAGCTTTCTTT. Residues: CASRTGPEDTEAFF.

This clonotype was observed a handful of times. V usage is TRBV7-8 and J usage is TRBJ1-1; D may be TRBD1 (5 bases). The length of the CDR3 is 11 residues. CDR1 SGHVS and CDR2 FQNEAQ come from the germline V gene. Trimming stripped 3 bases from V and 11 bases from J, with 10 bases between. The CDR3 loop reads CASSFRDEAFF. CDR3 nucleotide sequence: TGTGCCAGCAGCTTTAGGGACGAGGCTTTCTTT. The whole variable domain, remainder taken from reference TRBV7-8 and TRBJ1-1, is GAGVSQSPRYKVAKRGQDVALRCDPISGHVSLFWYQQALGQGPEFLTYFQNEAQLDKSGLPSDRFFAERPEGSVSTLKIQRTQQEDSAVYLCASSFRDEAFFGQGTRLTVV.

This clonotype was observed at least ten times. This chain joins TRBV10-3 and TRBJ1-1; D ambiguous. Trimming cost V 2 bases and J 4 bases, with 8 bases left between them. The CDR3 has 13 amino acids. Looked up from germline, CDR1 is ENHRY and CDR2 is SYGVKD. Here the CDR3 reads CAISEAGFTEAFF. In DNA, the CDR3 is TGTGCCATCAGTGAGGCCGGGTTCACTGAAGCTTTCTTT.

This clonotype was seen repeatedly, ten times or more. The chain is built from TRBV9 and TRBJ2-7; a weak D match, TRBD2 (7 bases). The CDR3 has 18 residues. The germline V and J ends were trimmed by 4 bases and 0 bases, with 23 bases remaining between them. Per the germline V gene, CDR1 is SGDLS and CDR2 is YYNGEE. Written as DNA, the CDR3 is TGTGCCAGCAGCCGGCTAGCGGACAGCGACCCTAGCTCCTACGAGCAGTACTTC. This translates into CASSRLADSDPSSYEQYF.

V and J are TRBV7-2 and TRBJ2-7; 8 bases line up with TRBD1. V gave up 1 base and J gave up 9 bases; unmatched junction bases: 14. CDR1 SGHTA and CDR2 FQGNSA come from the germline V gene. This CDR3 comprises 16 residues. CDR3 nucleotides: TGTGCCAGCAGCTTAGTCGGGACAGGCTCCTACAATGGGCAGTACTTC. Translation: CASSLVGTGSYNGQYF.

This clonotype was observed many times. The chain recombines TRBV12-3 or TRBV12-4 with TRBJ2-3; D is uncertain. The CDR3 extends over 13 amino acids. Trimming removed 7 bases from V and 1 base from J, with 9 bases in between. CDR3 in DNA: TGTGCCAGCACCACATCGGGCACAGATACGCAGTATTTT. This sequence encodes CASTTSGTDTQYF.

The rearrangement joins TRBV10-3 to TRBJ1-1, with a tentative D call TRBD1 (5 bases). CDR3 length: 13 residues. Deletions cut 7 bases from V and 7 bases from J, with 16 bases between. Germline CDR1 and CDR2: ENHRY and SYGVKD. CDR3 bases: TGTGCCATCACTTCCCGGGACTCCAGTGAAGCTTTCTTT. Protein sequence: CAITSRDSSEAFF.